One T cell receptor beta chain is described in this entry. Assignment of participants to cohorts was predicated upon participant-reported clinical history. Those designated as exposed participants met a COVID-19 case within 2 weeks before study entry. This record belongs to a study of blood T cell repertoires in COVID-19. Looking at the study overall: From the United States, Italy and Spain came samples of acute and convalescent COVID-19.

Measured with immunoSEQ multiplex PCR; TCRdb has only the in-frame clones, and not every one. The sample records 300,000 to 350,000 clones, more than 90% being singletons. The sample taken for sequencing was PBMCs or T cells enriched from blood (not recorded which). The sequence derives from a woman in her twenties or thirties who had been exposed to COVID-19.

The CDR3 sequence: CASSLEQLTDTQYF. CDR3 nucleotides: TGTGCCAGCAGCTTGGAACAGCTCACAGATACGCAGTATTTT. The V gene is TRBV5-4, the J gene TRBJ2-3, with D unclear. The CDR3 runs to 14 residues. V shed 0 bases and J shed 2 bases, with 7 bases lying between them. From germline, CDR1 is SGHNT and CDR2 YYREEE (reference sequence).